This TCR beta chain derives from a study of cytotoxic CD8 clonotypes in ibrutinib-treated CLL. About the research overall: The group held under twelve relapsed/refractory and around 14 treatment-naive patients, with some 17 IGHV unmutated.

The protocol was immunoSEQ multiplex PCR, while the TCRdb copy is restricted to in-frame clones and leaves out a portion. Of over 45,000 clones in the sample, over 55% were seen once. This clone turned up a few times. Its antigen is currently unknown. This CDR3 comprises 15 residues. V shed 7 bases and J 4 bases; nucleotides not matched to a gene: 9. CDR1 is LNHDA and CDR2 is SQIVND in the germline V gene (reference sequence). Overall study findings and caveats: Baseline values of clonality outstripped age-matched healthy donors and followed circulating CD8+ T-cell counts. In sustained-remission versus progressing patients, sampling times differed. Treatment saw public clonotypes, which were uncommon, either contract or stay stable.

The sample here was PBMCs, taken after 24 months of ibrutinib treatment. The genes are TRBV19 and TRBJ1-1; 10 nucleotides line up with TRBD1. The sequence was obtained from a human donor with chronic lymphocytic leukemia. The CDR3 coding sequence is TGTGCCAGTATAAGGACAGGGGGAAGAGTCACTGAAGCTTTCTTT. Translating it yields CASIRTGGRVTEAFF.